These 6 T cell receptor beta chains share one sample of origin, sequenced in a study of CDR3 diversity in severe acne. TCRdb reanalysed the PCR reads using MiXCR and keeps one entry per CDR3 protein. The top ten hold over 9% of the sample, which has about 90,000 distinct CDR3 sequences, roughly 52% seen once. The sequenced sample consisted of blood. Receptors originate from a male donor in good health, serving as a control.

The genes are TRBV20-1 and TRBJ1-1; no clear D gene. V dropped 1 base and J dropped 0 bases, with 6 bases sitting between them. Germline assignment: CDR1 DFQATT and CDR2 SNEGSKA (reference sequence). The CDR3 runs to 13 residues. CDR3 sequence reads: CSARAKLNTEAFF. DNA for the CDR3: TGCAGTGCTAGAGCGAAGCTGAACACTGAAGCTTTCTTT.

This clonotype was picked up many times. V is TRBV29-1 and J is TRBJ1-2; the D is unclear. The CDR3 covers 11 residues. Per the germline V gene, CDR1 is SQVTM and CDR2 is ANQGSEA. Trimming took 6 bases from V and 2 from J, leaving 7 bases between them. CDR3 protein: CSVQVNYGYTF. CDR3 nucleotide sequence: TGCAGCGTGCAGGTCAACTATGGCTACACCTTC. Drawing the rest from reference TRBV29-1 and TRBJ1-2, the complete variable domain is SAVISQKPSRDICQRGTSLTIQCQVDSQVTMMFWYRQQPGQSLTLIATANQGSEATYESGFVIDKFPISRPNLTFSTLTVSNMSPEDSSIYLCSVQVNYGYTFGSGTRLTVV.

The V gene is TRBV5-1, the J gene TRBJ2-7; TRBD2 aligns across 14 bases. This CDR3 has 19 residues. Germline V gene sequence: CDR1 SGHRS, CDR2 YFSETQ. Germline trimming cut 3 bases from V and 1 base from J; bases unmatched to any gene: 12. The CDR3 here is CASSSTSGGARGPSYEQYF. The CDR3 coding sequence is TGCGCCAGCAGCTCGACTAGCGGGGGGGCCAGGGGGCCTTCCTACGAGCAGTACTTC.

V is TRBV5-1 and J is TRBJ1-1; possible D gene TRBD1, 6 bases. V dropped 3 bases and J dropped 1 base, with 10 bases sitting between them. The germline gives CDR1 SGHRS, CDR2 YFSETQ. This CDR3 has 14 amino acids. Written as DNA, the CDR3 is TGCGCCAGCAGCTCCCAGGGACAGAACACTGAAGCTTTCTTT. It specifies CASSSQGQNTEAFF.

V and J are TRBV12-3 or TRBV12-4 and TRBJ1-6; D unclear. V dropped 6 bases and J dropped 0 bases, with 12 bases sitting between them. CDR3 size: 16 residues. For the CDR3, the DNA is TGTGCCAGCAGACCCGCGGGGAGCTCCTATAATTCACCCCTCCACTTT. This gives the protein CASRPAGSSYNSPLHF.

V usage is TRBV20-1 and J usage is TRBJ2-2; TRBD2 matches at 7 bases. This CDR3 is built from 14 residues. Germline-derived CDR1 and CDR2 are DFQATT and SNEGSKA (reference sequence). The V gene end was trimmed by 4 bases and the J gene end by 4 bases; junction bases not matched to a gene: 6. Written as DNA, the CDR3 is TGCAGTGCTATGGCGGCTAGCGGCACCGGGGAGCTGTTTTTT. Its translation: CSAMAASGTGELFF.